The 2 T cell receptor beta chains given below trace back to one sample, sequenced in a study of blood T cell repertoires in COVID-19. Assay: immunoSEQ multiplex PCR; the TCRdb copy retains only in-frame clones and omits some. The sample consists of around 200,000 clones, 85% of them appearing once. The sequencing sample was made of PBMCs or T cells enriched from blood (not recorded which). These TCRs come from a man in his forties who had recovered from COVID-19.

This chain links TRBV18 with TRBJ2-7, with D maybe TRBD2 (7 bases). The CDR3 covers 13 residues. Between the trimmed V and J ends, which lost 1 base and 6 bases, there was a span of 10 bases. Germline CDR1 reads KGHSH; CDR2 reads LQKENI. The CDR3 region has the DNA TGTGCCAGCTCACCACAGGGGGGGCTCGAGCAGTACTTC. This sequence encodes CASSPQGGLEQYF.

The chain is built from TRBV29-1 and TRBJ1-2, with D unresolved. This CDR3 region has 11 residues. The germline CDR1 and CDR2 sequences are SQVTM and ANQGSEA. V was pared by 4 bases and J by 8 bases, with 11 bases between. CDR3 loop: CSVVRGRGYTF. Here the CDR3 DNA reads TGCAGCGTTGTTCGTGGGCGCGGCTACACCTTC.